This T cell receptor (beta chain) was identified in a study of CD4+ T cells in melanoma. Study findings and constraints: A reported correlation linked neoantigen-specific CD4+ T cells to CD8+, macrophage and B cell function. Reportedly, melanoma neoantigen-specific CD4+ T cells showed varied differentiation states.

This clone was counted a few times. As yet, its antigen is unknown. The method was immunoSEQ multiplex PCR; TCRdb's version includes in-frame clones alone and lacks a portion of them. The sample contains 17,000 or so clones, 83% of which appear only once. Germline assignment: CDR1 SNHLY and CDR2 FYNNEI. The CDR3 totals 14 residues. Between the trimmed V and J ends, which lost 4 bases and 2 bases, there was a span of 11 bases. The V and J genes are TRBV2 and TRBJ1-2, with D hard to call. The specimen sequenced was cells from a culture (not recorded whether cultured in vitro). This receptor was taken from a human donor with melanoma. The CDR3 region is CASSGRSRNYGYTF. The CDR3 region has the DNA TGTGCCAGCAGTGGCAGGTCTCGCAACTATGGCTACACCTTC.